The present T cell receptor beta chain was sequenced within a study of CD8+ T cells in alopecia areata. Study findings and constraints: Among the 100 top clones, expanded CD8+ clones, like scalp clonality, were significantly decreased by tofacitinib. With just one nonresponder, it is still uncertain whether baseline CD8+ expansion relates to response.

The V end lost 7 bases, the J end lost 2 bases, and 8 bases lay between the germline ends. Per the germline V gene, CDR1 is SEHNR and CDR2 is FQNEAQ (reference sequence). CDR3 length equals 12 residues. The sequencing template was cDNA reverse transcribed from extracted RNA. Sequencing used immunoSEQ multiplex PCR; TCRdb keeps in-frame clones, though not all of them. The sample lists 270,000 or so clones, roughly 60% seen once, with more than 1.5% in the top ten. Treatment of the sample: oral pan-JAK inhibitor, 5-10 mg twice daily. As concerns this clone: The antigen is unknown.

The rearrangement links TRBV7-9 to TRBJ2-5; D remains unclear. This specimen consisted of CD4+ T cells sorted from blood, obtained at week 24, from a patient treated with tofacitinib. This clonotype originated in a human donor with alopecia areata. In DNA form, the CDR3 reads TGTGCCAGCACCCGTCAACAAGAGACCCAGTACTTC. Encoded protein: CASTRQQETQYF. Full variable domain (rest looked up from reference TRBV7-9 and TRBJ2-5): DTGVSQNPRHKITKRGQNVTFRCDPISEHNRLYWYRQTLGQGPEFLTYFQNEAQLEKSRLLSDRFSAERPKGSFSTLEIQRTEQGDSAMYLCASTRQQETQYFGPGTRLLVL.